This is a list of T cell receptor beta chains from one sample in a study of cytomegalovirus exposure and HLA in healthy donors. Sequencing was performed with immunoSEQ multiplex PCR; in TCRdb, only in-frame clones are kept and a portion is missing. The sample lists roughly 100,000 clones, roughly 80% occurring once. The specimen was PBMCs. The receptors originated from a woman aged 40-49 years in good health and CMV-seropositive. CDR3s leave out the opening cysteine and the closing phenylalanine or tryptophan.

v_gene | CDR3aa
TRBV7-9 | ASSLELYTEAF
TRBV27 | ASSTRQGPLSSPLH
TRBV29-1 | SVAGNQPYEQY
TRBV9 | ASSVASASGDRTDTQY
TRBV9 | ASSGTGQSYEQY
TRBV19 | ASMGTSGYNEQF
TRBV25-1 | ASSIAGGNNEQF
TRBV9 | ASSAGLTNYGYT
TRBV19 | ASSIAAGAYTEAF
TRBV2 | ASSVWRDGDTQY
TRBV18 | ASSPSGQNTDTQY
TRBV27 | ASRYNSGSATGELF
TRBV5-6 | ASSEGWETQY
TRBV7-9 | ASRQGSANTGELF
TRBV14 | ASSQVGTGGPIWNSPLH
TRBV29-1 | SVLRGYTEAF
TRBV5-1 | ASSPTFDTQY
TRBV5-1 | ASSPGTSDYNEQF
TRBV5-6 | ASSLGGLGQF
TRBV28 | ASSLTGTINTGELF
TRBV6-1 | ASSERGTAYEQY
TRBV29-1 | SVRQGAQEQY
TRBV27 | ASSVETGVTEAF
TRBV5-1 | ASSHGTGDQPQH
TRBV5-6 | ASSQPGGRNYGYT
TRBV5-1 | ASSPRGSANNEQF
TRBV7-2 | ASSLTWTGGRNVLT
TRBV6-5 | ASSYGGGSSGNTIY
TRBV29-1 | SVEEEVAVYGYT
TRBV29-1 | SVTRAMNTEAF
TRBV18 | ASSPGMFGDTEAF
TRBV11-3 | ASSRSGDRSYEQY
TRBV7-2 | ASSLGGRNYNEQF
TRBV18 | ASSPTAYEQY